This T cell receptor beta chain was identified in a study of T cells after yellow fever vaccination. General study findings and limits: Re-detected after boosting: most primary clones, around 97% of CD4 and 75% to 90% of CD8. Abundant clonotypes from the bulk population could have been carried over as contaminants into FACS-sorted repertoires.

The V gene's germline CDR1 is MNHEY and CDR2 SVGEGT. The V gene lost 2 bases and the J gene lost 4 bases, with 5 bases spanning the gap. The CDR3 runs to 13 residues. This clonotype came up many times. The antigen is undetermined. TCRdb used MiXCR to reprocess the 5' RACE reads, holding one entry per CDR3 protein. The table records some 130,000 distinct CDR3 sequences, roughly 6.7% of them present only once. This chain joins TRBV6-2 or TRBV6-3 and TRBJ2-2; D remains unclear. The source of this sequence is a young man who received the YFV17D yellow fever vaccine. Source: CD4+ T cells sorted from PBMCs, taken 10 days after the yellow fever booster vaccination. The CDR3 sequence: CASSYRGTGELFF. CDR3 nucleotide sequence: TGTGCCAGCAGTTACAGAGGCACCGGGGAGCTGTTTTTT.